Presented here are 20 T cell receptor beta chains from one specimen sequenced in a study of CD8+ T cells in alopecia areata. Isolated RNA was reverse transcribed into cDNA used as the sequencing template. The table came from immunoSEQ multiplex PCR; TCRdb's copy has only in-frame clones and leaves some out. The sample carries around 140,000 clones, about three fifths recorded once. Sequenced here: CD4+ T cells sorted from blood, sampled at week 0. These receptors were obtained from a human donor with alopecia areata.

The rearrangement links TRBV5-6 to TRBJ1-2; D ambiguous. There are 14 residues in the CDR3. The V and J ends lost 3 bases and 4 bases respectively, with 13 bases between them. CDR1 and CDR2 from the germline V gene are SGHDT and YYEEEE. CDR3 bases: TGTGCCAGCAGCTCCCCCGGCAGGTTCTATGGCTACACCTTC. As protein: CASSSPGRFYGYTF.

The chain employs TRBV29-1 and TRBJ1-4, with D tentatively TRBD1 (6 bases). Per the germline V gene, CDR1 is SQVTM and CDR2 is ANQGSEA. The germline V and J ends were trimmed by 4 bases and 7 bases, with 10 bases remaining between them. The CDR3 sequence is 12 residues long. The CDR3 is CSVARGSEKLFF. The CDR3 DNA reads TGCAGCGTTGCCAGGGGCAGTGAAAAACTGTTTTTT.

This clone was found a few times. The chain links TRBV13 to TRBJ2-6, with a tentative D call TRBD2 (5 bases). This CDR3 region has 14 residues. Germline assignment: CDR1 PRHDT and CDR2 FYEKMQ (reference sequence). The V and J ends lost 8 bases and 1 base respectively, with 9 bases between them. The CDR3, as DNA: TGTGCCAGCCGAGGGCCTTCTGGGGCCAACGTCCTGACTTTC. This sequence encodes CASRGPSGANVLTF.

The chain links TRBV29-1 to TRBJ2-5; no firm D call. The germline V gene has CDR1 SQVTM and CDR2 ANQGSEA. V lost 5 bases to trimming and J lost 4 bases, with 8 bases between them. This CDR3 is built from 11 residues. Here the CDR3 DNA reads TGCAGCGTTACCAAGACAGAGACCCAGTACTTC. As protein: CSVTKTETQYF.

This clone was counted a few times. The chain joins TRBV2 to TRBJ1-6, with TRBD1 identical over 7 bases. The CDR3 contains 15 residues. Per germline, CDR1 SNHLY and CDR2 FYNNEI. The ends lost 7 bases at V and 6 bases at J; junction bases unmatched: 9. The CDR3 is CASTQGQTPNSPLHF. The CDR3 coding sequence is TGTGCCAGCACCCAGGGACAGACCCCTAATTCACCCCTCCACTTT.

A few counts support this clone. The V and J genes are TRBV7-9 and TRBJ2-6; D might be TRBD2 (5 bases). Trimming cost V 4 bases and J 2 bases, with 12 bases left between them. Germline CDR1 and CDR2: SEHNR and FQNEAQ (reference sequence). This CDR3 is 16 amino acids long. The CDR3 DNA reads as TGTGCCAGCAGCTGGGCCGGGGTCGCTGGGGCCAACGTCCTGACTTTC. Translating gives CASSWAGVAGANVLTF.

The V gene is TRBV30, the J gene TRBJ1-3, with 8 bases that match TRBD1. From germline, CDR1 is GTSNPN and CDR2 SVGIG (reference sequence). J gave up 2 bases and V 5 bases, and 8 bases lay outside the gene matches. This CDR3 is 15 amino acids long. In nucleotides, the CDR3 is TGTGCCTGGGTCCTTGGACAGGGTCCTGGAAACACCATATATTTT. This gives the protein CAWVLGQGPGNTIYF.

The chain uses TRBV30 and TRBJ1-6; the match to TRBD1 covers 7 bases. The CDR3 length is 14 residues. Per germline, CDR1 GTSNPN and CDR2 SVGIG (reference sequence). V trimming: 3 bases; J trimming: 11 bases; junction bases outside the gene matches: 10. The CDR3 loop reads CAWRTGLVGAPLHF. CDR3 bases: TGTGCCTGGAGGACAGGGTTGGTAGGGGCACCCCTCCACTTT.

The chain joins TRBV30 to TRBJ2-5, with TRBD2 matching 9 bases. The CDR3 contains 13 residues. Germline V gene data show CDR1 as GTSNPN and CDR2 as SVGIG (reference sequence). Unmatched junction bases numbered 1, after V lost 0 bases and J lost 5 bases. The CDR3 loop reads CAWSVTSGETQYF. CDR3 in DNA: TGTGCCTGGAGTGTAACTAGCGGGGAGACCCAGTACTTC.

The chain has TRBV7-9 and TRBJ1-1; 7 nucleotides line up with TRBD1. This CDR3 is 13 amino acids long. Germline CDR1 and CDR2: SEHNR and FQNEAQ (reference sequence). The J segment lost 4 bases and the V segment lost 3 bases, leaving 2 bases of the junction unmatched. The CDR3 loop reads CASSFAGGTEAFF. In DNA, the CDR3 is TGTGCCAGCAGCTTTGCAGGGGGCACTGAAGCTTTCTTT.

This clone was counted only a few times. This CDR3 reads CASSSLTGRGNTIYF. The CDR3 nucleotides read TGTGCCAGCAGCTCCCTGACAGGGAGGGGAAACACCATATATTTT. This chain joins TRBV11-2 and TRBJ1-3; 7 bases match TRBD1. Germline lookup yields CDR1 SGHAT and CDR2 FQNNGV. With V trimmed by 4 bases and J by 4 bases, 7 bases remained unmatched. This CDR3 contains 15 residues. Variable domain in full (rest from reference TRBV11-2 and TRBJ1-3): EAGVAQSPRYKIIEKRQSVAFWCNPISGHATLYWYQQILGQGPKLLIQFQNNGVVDDSQLPKDRFSAERLKGVDSTLKIQPAKLEDSAVYLCASSSLTGRGNTIYFGEGSWLTVV.

The chain uses TRBV18 and TRBJ2-5, with no clear D. The V gene lost 2 bases and the J gene lost 6 bases, with 13 bases spanning the gap. The germline V gene encodes CDR1 KGHSH and CDR2 LQKENI. This CDR3 comprises 14 residues. Here the CDR3 reads CASSPAWGSQTQYF. CDR3 nucleotide sequence: TGTGCCAGCTCACCAGCCTGGGGTAGTCAGACCCAGTACTTC.

This clone has just one count. The CDR3 sequence: CSVVTGYEQYF. CDR3 nucleotide sequence: TGCAGCGTTGTTACAGGCTACGAGCAGTACTTC. J is TRBJ2-7 and V is TRBV29-1; D perhaps matches TRBD1 (5 bases). With 4 bases removed from V and 3 bases from J, the gap between germline ends came to 7 bases. Germline loops: CDR1 SQVTM, CDR2 ANQGSEA. The CDR3 contains 11 residues.

This chain's CDR3 is CASTYTDSLNTEAFF. The CDR3 bases are TGTGCCAGCACCTATACCGACAGCCTGAACACTGAAGCTTTCTTT. The gene calls are TRBV2 and TRBJ1-1, with D perhaps matching TRBD1 (5 bases). Germline values: CDR1 SNHLY, CDR2 FYNNEI. The CDR3 runs to 15 residues. Deletions cut 7 bases from V and 0 bases from J, with 15 bases between.

The chain combines TRBV5-1 with TRBJ2-7; 7 bases agree with TRBD1. V shed 4 bases, J shed 5 bases, and the junction held 12 bases outside the gene matches. The germline V gene has CDR1 SGHRS and CDR2 YFSETQ. This CDR3 contains 15 residues. CDR3 DNA sequence: TGCGCCAGCAGCCCACAAGGGGGCTTGGTAGACGAGCAGTACTTC. Translation: CASSPQGGLVDEQYF.

The chain joins TRBV29-1 to TRBJ2-7; a possible D gene is TRBD1 (5 bases). The V end was cut by 6 bases, the J end by 3 bases, with 15 bases between. Germline V gives CDR1 SQVTM, CDR2 ANQGSEA. CDR3 length: 13 residues. CDR3 in amino acids: CSVSFSRDYEQYF. DNA for the CDR3: TGCAGCGTCTCTTTCTCCAGGGACTACGAGCAGTACTTC.

The sample holds a few counts of this clone. The chain combines TRBV5-6 with TRBJ2-7; perhaps TRBD2 as D (6 bases). The CDR3 has 14 residues. V lost 0 bases, J lost 3 bases, and 10 bases lay in between. CDR1 SGHDT and CDR2 YYEEEE come from the germline V gene. CDR3 sequence (DNA): TGTGCCAGCAGCTTGGATGGGGGGATCTACGAGCAGTACTTC. This gives the protein CASSLDGGIYEQYF.

This clone was detected only a few times. This chain connects TRBV29-1 to TRBJ2-2; possible D gene TRBD1, 5 bases. Trimming shortened V by 7 bases and J by 6 bases, and 18 bases separated the two germline ends. The CDR3 is made up of 14 amino acids. In germline, CDR1 is SQVTM, CDR2 ANQGSEA. The CDR3 region is CSGGSTDIAGELFF. DNA of the CDR3: TGCAGCGGGGGATCCACGGACATCGCCGGGGAGCTGTTTTTT.

In this sample, this clone turned up a few times. V gene TRBV27 combines with J gene TRBJ2-7; D remains ambiguous. CDR1 and CDR2 (germline): MNHEY, SMNVEV (reference sequence). The germline V and J ends were trimmed by 10 bases and 5 bases, with 27 bases remaining between them. The CDR3 loop spans 16 amino acids. The CDR3 sequence is CAIRAGFGSSPNEQYF. CDR3 DNA: TGTGCCATCCGGGCCGGGTTCGGGTCCTCTCCCAACGAGCAGTACTTC.

With respect to this clone: The sample carries other DNA sequences with the same CDR3. The V and J genes are TRBV29-1 and TRBJ2-5; the match to TRBD1 covers 8 bases. This CDR3 is built from 11 residues. The V and J ends lost 6 bases and 5 bases, in that order; junction bases with no gene match: 2. CDR1 and CDR2 (germline): SQVTM, ANQGSEA. In DNA, the CDR3 is TGCAGCGTCAGGGGGCGGGAGACCCAGTACTTC. It specifies CSVRGRETQYF.